This entry describes one TCR beta chain. Its antigen is not known. Germline V gene sequence: CDR1 MGHDK, CDR2 SYGVNS. The CDR3 contains 17 residues. V trimming: 0 bases; J trimming: 3 bases; junction bases outside the gene matches: 7. This sample stems from a study of cytomegalovirus exposure and HLA in healthy donors. In the study overall: Among roughly 180 million T cells, an earlier analysis found 117 million unique TCR beta sequences.

Notes on the study in general: An analysis that was carried out later associated 16,000 or so TCR beta sequences with HLA alleles at 0.05 false discovery rate.

PCR involved 60 Vbeta and 13 Jbeta primers. The repertoire was sequenced with immunoSEQ multiplex PCR; TCRdb's copy has only in-frame clones and lacks some. The profile shows tens of thousands of clones, less than 80% of them singletons. This TCR was sampled from a woman aged 35 to 49 in good health and CMV-seropositive. The chain employs TRBV25-1 and TRBJ1-4, with TRBD1 identical over 7 bases. Sequences were obtained from PBMCs. This CDR3 reads CASSEYSHRGANEKLFF. The CDR3 DNA follows: TGTGCCAGCAGTGAATATTCCCACAGGGGAGCTAATGAAAAACTGTTTTTT. Full variable domain (missing parts from reference TRBV25-1 and TRBJ1-4): EADIYQTPRYLVIGTGKKITLECSQTMGHDKMYWYQQDPGMELHLIHYSYGVNSTEKGDLSSESTVSRIRTEHFPLTLESARPSHTSQYLCASSEYSHRGANEKLFFGSGTQLSVL.